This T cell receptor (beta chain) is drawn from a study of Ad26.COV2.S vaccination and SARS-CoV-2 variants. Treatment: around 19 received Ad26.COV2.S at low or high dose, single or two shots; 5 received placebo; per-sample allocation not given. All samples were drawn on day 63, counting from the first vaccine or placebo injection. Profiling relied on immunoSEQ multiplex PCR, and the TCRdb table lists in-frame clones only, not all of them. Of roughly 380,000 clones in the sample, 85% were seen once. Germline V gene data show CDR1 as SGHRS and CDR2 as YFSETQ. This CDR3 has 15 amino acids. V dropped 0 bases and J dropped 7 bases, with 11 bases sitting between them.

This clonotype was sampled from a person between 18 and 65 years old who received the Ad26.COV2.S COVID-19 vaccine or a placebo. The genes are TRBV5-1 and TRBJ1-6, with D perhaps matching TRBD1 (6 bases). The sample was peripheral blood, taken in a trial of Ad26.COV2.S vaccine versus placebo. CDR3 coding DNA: TGCGCCAGCAGCTTGGCCGGGACACGGAATTCACCCCTCCACTTT. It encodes CASSLAGTRNSPLHF.